This is a list of T cell receptor beta chains from one sample in a study of blood T cell repertoires in COVID-19. TCRdb's table, derived via immunoSEQ multiplex PCR, lists solely in-frame clones and lacks some. This sample carries 150,000 to 250,000 clones, more than 75% of them seen once, and the ten largest clones take nearly 6%. The sample consisted of peripheral blood. The receptor source for this set is a woman aged 40-49 years with COVID-19, enrolled during active disease. The CDR3 runs from the conserved cysteine through the conserved F or W.

j_gene	v_gene	CDR3aa
TRBJ1-2	TRBV5-1	CASSDQTGGADYTF
TRBJ1-5	TRBV27	CASSRSGTALQPQHF
TRBJ2-2	TRBV7-9	CASSAGEVPTGELFF
TRBJ2-7	TRBV7-9	CASSWATGTGSIEQYF
TRBJ2-5	TRBV7-3	CASSSTTGWSETQYF
TRBJ2-3	TRBV4-1	CASSPTRLAGDTQYF
TRBJ2-7	TRBV25-1	CAASRGSYEQYF
TRBJ2-5	TRBV2	CASSPDRDRQETQYF
TRBJ2-3	TRBV3-1/TRBV3-2	CASSQDRYGAGRTDTQYF
TRBJ2-3	TRBV7-2	CASSPYTDTQYF
TRBJ1-1	TRBV5-8	CASSFGQGGFTNTEAFF
TRBJ2-3	TRBV20-1	CSASPRDTQYF
TRBJ2-2	TRBV11-2	CASSPRQGEARELFF
TRBJ2-7	TRBV3-1/TRBV3-2	CASSQDLGRGYAYEQYF
TRBJ2-3	TRBV5-6	CASSSDSSTDTQYF
TRBJ1-3	TRBV28	CASSLPTGVHTIYF
TRBJ2-1	TRBV5-6	CASSLAGGQVFNEQFF
TRBJ2-1	TRBV28	CASSFGSMAGQFF
TRBJ2-3	TRBV4-2	CASSQDRGGPKTDTQYF
TRBJ2-1	TRBV10-1	CASSESGLAGNNEQFF
TRBJ2-7	TRBV9	CASMGGNNYEQYF
TRBJ1-5	TRBV4-1	CASSQRPGANQPQHF
TRBJ1-4	TRBV5-5	CASTRQGASGTNEKLFF
TRBJ1-6	TRBV2	CASSENTVDNSPLHF
TRBJ1-2	TRBV3-1/TRBV3-2	CASSQRTPNYGYTF
TRBJ1-5	TRBV5-5	CASDPGSSNQPQHF
TRBJ1-3	TRBV5-8	CASSLEQGTRNTIYF
TRBJ2-1	TRBV29-1	CSVDSNSGSTNEQFF
TRBJ1-4	TRBV4-3	CASSQDRTGGREKLFF
TRBJ2-1	TRBV2	CASIRVAGTSRRGSYNEQFF
TRBJ2-2	TRBV6-4	CASSPQPGTGLVGELFF
TRBJ1-2	TRBV16	CASSPLKQSTNYGYTF
TRBJ2-1	TRBV3-1/TRBV3-2	CASSQRLGLAVAEEQFF
TRBJ1-2	TRBV25-1	CASSGGRGLRGYTF
TRBJ1-1	TRBV15	CATSRDYGTEAFF
TRBJ2-1	TRBV10-1	CASSETGTSVGEQFF
TRBJ2-5	TRBV5-3	CARSSPTCRVAETQYF
TRBJ2-1	TRBV9	CASSVSSGYSYNEQFF
TRBJ1-1	TRBV12-3/TRBV12-4	CASSLQRDTEAFF
TRBJ2-5	TRBV5-1	CASRLLAGGQETQYF
TRBJ2-1	TRBV21-1	CASSKDRQGLGEQFF
TRBJ1-1	TRBV5-1	CASSSGQTNTEAFF
TRBJ1-1	TRBV29-1	CSALGQPHTEAFF
TRBJ2-7	TRBV3-1/TRBV3-2	CASAYGASGRYEQYF
TRBJ2-5	TRBV5-1	CASSSEGETQYF
TRBJ1-1	TRBV6-4	CASSSGTGVATEAFF